This T cell receptor beta chain originates from a study of CD8 T cells in Susac syndrome. TCR beta sequencing covered blood CD8+ and CD4+ T cells. Negative isolation yielded the CD8+ and CD4+ T cells, while FACS enriched the TEMRA cells. Germline V gives CDR1 LGHDT, CDR2 YNNKEL (reference sequence). V lost 4 bases and J lost 8, with 12 bases in between. This CDR3 spans 13 amino acids. Random hexamers primed reverse transcription of 0.5 to 1 ug RNA. TCR beta CDR3 was amplified by immunoSEQ multiplex PCR. This amplification extended across 54 Vbeta and 13 Jbeta segments. MiXCR, run by TCRdb on the immunoSEQ multiplex PCR reads, gives a single entry per CDR3 protein. The data show 250,000 or so distinct CDR3 sequences, 93% seen once.

The chain employs TRBV3-1 and TRBJ2-1; unclear D gene. This receptor was identified in a human donor with multiple sclerosis. Sequencing input: CD4+ T cells from PBMCs. The CDR3: CASSRTQFDEQFF. In nucleotides, the CDR3 is TGTGCCAGCAGCCGGACCCAATTCGATGAGCAGTTCTTC.